This TCR beta chain was retrieved from a study of blood T cell repertoires in COVID-19. Study overall: The United States, Italy and Spain supplied acute and convalescent COVID-19 samples.

Repertoires were generated with immunoSEQ multiplex PCR, while TCRdb's copy carries only in-frame clones and drops some. The sample carries around 100,000 clones, roughly 80% recorded once. The J segment lost 4 bases and the V segment lost 0 bases, leaving 5 bases of the junction unmatched. Germline CDR1 reads SGHRS; CDR2 reads YFSETQ. The CDR3 has 15 amino acids. The sample taken for sequencing was peripheral blood. This clonotype was obtained from a man aged 65 to 85 with acute or convalescent COVID-19. This chain links TRBV5-1 with TRBJ1-1; TRBD1 matches 8 bases. The chain's CDR3 is CASSLGTGRSTEAFF. The CDR3 bases are TGCGCCAGCAGCTTGGGGACAGGGAGAAGCACTGAAGCTTTCTTT.